Shown below are 12 T cell receptor beta chains from a single sample sequenced in a study of Graves' ophthalmopathy and Graves' hyperthyroidism listed by TCRdb under 2018. Reads for this sample came from an Illumina HiSeq 2000. For repertoire sequencing, the TCR beta CDR3 regions were amplified from RNA transcripts. The first round was an RT-PCR using HTBI primers with the Qiagen OneStep RT-PCR kit, and this first round was followed by a second-round multiplex PCR, then size selection and purification. The public reads were reprocessed in TCRdb via fastp at Q25 and MiXCR, keeping in-frame beta chains. Rows with a matching CDR3 protein are joined into one entry that keeps the most common DNA and genes. The sample table contains around 1.1 million distinct CDR3 sequences; only one count was recorded for roughly 35% of them. The top ten clones comprise 11% of the sample. Sequencing was carried out using peripheral blood or thyroid tissue (not recorded which). The receptor source for this set is an adult man with Graves' hyperthyroidism.

This clonotype was seen repeatedly, ten times or more. The chain employs TRBV11-2 and TRBJ1-2; 7 bases line up with TRBD1. There are 15 residues in the CDR3. Looked up from germline, CDR1 is SGHAT and CDR2 is FQNNGV. The V gene end was trimmed by 3 bases and the J gene end by 4 bases; junction bases not matched to a gene: 8. CDR3 sequence: CASSLGSGQAYGYTF. The CDR3 region has the DNA TGTGCCAGCAGCTTGGGAAGTGGACAGGCCTATGGCTACACCTTC.

The V gene is TRBV5-5, the J gene TRBJ1-6, with D hard to call. V was cut by 0 bases and J by 6 bases, with 10 bases left in between. Germline CDR1 and CDR2: SGHKS and YYEKEE (reference sequence). CDR3 length: 15 residues. The CDR3 bases are TGTGCCAGCAGCTTGGCTGATGGAGGTAATTCACCCCTCCACTTT. Protein: CASSLADGGNSPLHF. Based on the CDR3 plus reference TRBV5-5 and TRBJ1-6, the full variable domain is DAGVTQSPTHLIKTRGQQVTLRCSPISGHKSVSWYQQVLGQGPQFIFQYYEKEERGRGNFPDRFSARQFPNYSSELNVNALLLGDSALYLCASSLADGGNSPLHFGNGTRLTVT.

Comments on this clonotype: This may arise from a read error, as a much more abundant clone is one base away. The V gene is TRBV10-3, the J gene TRBJ2-7, with D maybe TRBD1 (6 bases). The CDR3 contains 14 residues. Trimming removed 6 bases at V and 0 bases at J, with 12 bases between. From germline, CDR1 is ENHRY and CDR2 SYGVKD. The CDR3 DNA is TGTGCCATCAGCCGGGACACTACCTCCTACGAGCAGTACTTC. Protein sequence: CAISRDTTSYEQYF.

The rearrangement links TRBV7-2 to TRBJ2-3; 9 positions match TRBD2. This CDR3 spans 17 amino acids. Trimming at V came to 3 bases and at J to 5 bases, leaving 12 bases not matched to a gene. The germline V gene encodes CDR1 SGHTA and CDR2 FQGNSA. The CDR3 loop reads CASSFREAGGHGDTQYF. CDR3 sequence (DNA): TGTGCCAGCAGCTTTCGAGAAGCGGGAGGTCATGGAGATACGCAGTATTTT.

This clonotype was counted only a few times. This chain uses TRBV5-8 with TRBJ1-5; no definite D call. Germline CDR1 reads SGHTS; CDR2 reads YDEGEE. This CDR3 region has 14 residues. Trimming stripped 3 bases from V and 0 bases from J, with 7 bases between. CDR3 amino acids: CASSSAISNQPQHF. CDR3 DNA sequence: TGTGCCAGCAGCTCCGCTATTAGCAATCAGCCCCAGCATTTT.

The rearrangement uses TRBV29-1 and TRBJ1-2; tentatively, D is TRBD1 (6 bases). The CDR3 contains 15 residues. CDR1 SQVTM and CDR2 ANQGSEA come from the germline V gene. The ends were cut back, 5 bases at V and 8 bases at J, with 24 bases in the middle. CDR3 bases: TGCAGCGTTTTCCAACAGGGTGCGATCGGGGAGGGCTACACCTTC. Translation gives CSVFQQGAIGEGYTF.

Remarks on this clonotype: This may stem from a read error, because a much larger clone lies one nucleotide away. The CDR3 nucleotides read TGTGCCAGCAGCCAGAGACCCAATGAAAAACTGTTTTTT. This gives the protein CASSQRPNEKLFF. The chain is built from TRBV7-3 and TRBJ1-4, with D hard to call. Germline-derived CDR1 and CDR2 are SGHTA and FQGTGA. This CDR3 spans 13 amino acids. V shed 5 bases and J shed 5 bases, with 9 bases lying between them. The entire variable domain, with the rest obtained from reference TRBV7-3 and TRBJ1-4, is as follows: GAGVSQTPSNKVTEKGKYVELRCDPISGHTALYWYRQSLGQGPEFLIYFQGTGAADDSGLPNDRFFAVRPEGSVSTLKIQRTERGDSAVYLCASSQRPNEKLFFGSGTQLSVL.

The V call is TRBV2, the J call TRBJ2-2; D possibly uses TRBD1 or TRBD2 (5 bases each). CDR3 size: 14 residues. V was shortened by 6 bases and J by 6 bases, with 14 bases between the two germline ends. Germline V gives CDR1 SNHLY, CDR2 FYNNEI. In DNA form, the CDR3 reads TGTGCCAGCAGCTTAGCTAGCAGGGCCGGGGAGCTGTTTTTT. Protein: CASSLASRAGELFF. Full variable domain (missing parts from reference TRBV2 and TRBJ2-2): EPEVTQTPSHQVTQMGQEVILRCVPISNHLYFYWYRQILGQKVEFLVSFYNNEISEKSEIFDDQFSVERPDGSNFTLKIRSTKLEDSAMYFCASSLASRAGELFFGEGSRLTVL.

This clonotype showed up many times. The chain has TRBV7-2 and TRBJ1-2; D unresolved. V was pared by 1 base and J by 7 bases, with 7 bases between. The CDR3 is made up of 12 amino acids. Germline loops: CDR1 SGHTA, CDR2 FQGNSA. The DNA for the CDR3 is TGTGCCAGCAGCTTAGATGCAGTTGGCTACACCTTC. Residues: CASSLDAVGYTF. Complete variable domain (other parts from reference TRBV7-2 and TRBJ1-2): GAGVSQSPSNKVTEKGKDVELRCDPISGHTALYWYRQSLGQGLEFLIYFQGNSAPDKSGLPSDRFSAERTGGSVSTLTIQRTQQEDSAVYLCASSLDAVGYTFGSGTRLTVV.

The chain has TRBV5-1 and TRBJ1-4; possible D gene TRBD1, 5 bases. The V end lost 3 bases, the J end lost 5 bases, and 14 bases lay between the germline ends. The CDR3 length is 15 residues. Looked up from germline, CDR1 is SGHRS and CDR2 is YFSETQ. CDR3 in amino acids: CASSYTGPTNEKLFF. CDR3 DNA: TGCGCCAGCAGCTACACGGGACCGACAAATGAAAAACTGTTTTTT.

The sample holds many counts of this clonotype. The gene calls are TRBV6-5 and TRBJ1-2, with D possibly being TRBD1 (5 bases). The CDR3 runs 15 residues. Trimming pared 0 bases from V and 2 bases from J, leaving 10 bases between. Looked up from germline, CDR1 is MNHEY and CDR2 is SVGAGI. CDR3 DNA sequence: TGTGCCAGCAGTTACTCGGGGCACACAAACTATGGCTACACCTTC. Amino acid sequence: CASSYSGHTNYGYTF.

This clonotype was counted many times. The chain carries TRBV6-2 or TRBV6-3 and TRBJ1-4, with D unresolved. This CDR3 is built from 13 residues. CDR1 MNHEY and CDR2 SVGEGT come from the germline V gene. Deletions cut 7 bases from V and 0 bases from J, with 6 bases between. The CDR3 loop reads CASKTATNEKLFF. As DNA, the CDR3 is TGTGCCAGCAAGACTGCAACTAATGAAAAACTGTTTTTT.